This is a list of T cell receptor beta chains from one sample in a study of blood T cells in healthy people across ages. Using its own MiXCR run on the 5' RACE reads, TCRdb lists one record per CDR3 protein. The table has about 1.6 million distinct CDR3 sequences, approximately 32% seen once; the top ten hold roughly 12%. Sequenced sample: blood. The receptor source for this set is a woman in her thirties in good health. Both conserved end residues are part of each CDR3. Fields, in order: V gene, D gene, J gene, CDR3 length, clone size, CDR3 protein, CDR3 DNA. A D gene is named only where the DNA matches it firmly. Not all rows give a size; the values are once, few, many and, for expanded clones, a class.

V: TRBV20-1
D: TRBD1
J: TRBJ1-5
length: 15
size: few
CDR3: CSARGTGGLYQPQHF
DNA: TGCAGTGCTAGGGGAACAGGGGGCCTATATCAGCCCCAGCATTTT

V: TRBV27
D: TRBD2
J: TRBJ2-7
length: 14
size: few
CDR3: CASSLSGLASEQYF
DNA: TGTGCCAGCAGTTTAAGCGGACTAGCGAGTGAGCAGTACTTC

V: TRBV12-3/TRBV12-4
D: NA
J: TRBJ2-7
length: 13
size: NA
CDR3: CASSPRLKRQQYF
DNA: TGTGCCAGCAGCCCGAGACTGAAAAGGCAGCAGTACTTC

V: TRBV27
D: NA
J: TRBJ1-1
length: 13
size: NA
CDR3: CAGSFAGVTEAFF
DNA: TGTGCCGGCAGTTTCGCAGGGGTCACTGAAGCTTTCTTT

V: TRBV7-3
D: TRBD2
J: TRBJ2-1
length: 14
size: NA
CDR3: CASSLAGWGGEQFF
DNA: TGTGCCAGCAGCTTAGCGGGGTGGGGGGGTGAGCAGTTCTTC

V: TRBV27
D: NA
J: TRBJ2-6
length: 14
size: many
CDR3: CASSLTTGANVLTF
DNA: TGTGCCAGCAGCTTAACCACTGGGGCCAACGTCCTGACTTTC

V: TRBV12-3/TRBV12-4
D: NA
J: TRBJ1-5
length: 14
size: few
CDR3: CASSATVSNQPQHF
DNA: TGTGCCAGCAGCGCTACGGTTAGCAATCAGCCCCAGCATTTT

V: TRBV7-2
D: NA
J: TRBJ2-1
length: 16
size: NA
CDR3: CASSLVDLAISNEQFF
DNA: TGTGCCAGCAGCTTAGTGGACCTAGCGATCAGCAATGAGCAGTTCTTC

V: TRBV14
D: NA
J: TRBJ2-1
length: 19
size: NA
CDR3: CASSQVGVFEWSSYNEQFF
DNA: TGTGCCAGCAGCCAAGTTGGGGTTTTTGAGTGGTCCTCCTACAATGAGCAGTTCTTC

V: TRBV5-1
D: TRBD1
J: TRBJ2-2
length: 15
size: NA
CDR3: CASSLPGGDTGELFF
DNA: TGCGCCAGCAGCTTGCCAGGGGGTGACACCGGGGAGCTGTTTTTT

V: TRBV3-1
D: NA
J: TRBJ1-2
length: 16
size: NA
CDR3: CASSQPYSPTIQGYTF
DNA: TGTGCCAGCAGCCAACCCTATAGCCCCACGATTCAGGGCTACACCTTC

V: TRBV19
D: NA
J: TRBJ2-1
length: 14
size: few
CDR3: CASSGRGTYNEQFF
DNA: TGTGCCAGTAGTGGCAGGGGCACCTACAATGAGCAGTTCTTC